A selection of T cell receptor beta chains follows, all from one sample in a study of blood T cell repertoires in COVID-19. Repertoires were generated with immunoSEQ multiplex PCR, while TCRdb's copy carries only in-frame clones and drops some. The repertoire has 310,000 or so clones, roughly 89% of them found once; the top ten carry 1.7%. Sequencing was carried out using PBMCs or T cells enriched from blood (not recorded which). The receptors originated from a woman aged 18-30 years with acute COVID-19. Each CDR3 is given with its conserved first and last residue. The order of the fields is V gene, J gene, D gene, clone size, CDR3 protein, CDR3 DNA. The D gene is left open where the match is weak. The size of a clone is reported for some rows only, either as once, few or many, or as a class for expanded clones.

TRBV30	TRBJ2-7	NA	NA	CAWSVRWGSSEQYF	TGTGCCTGGAGTGTAAGATGGGGCTCTAGCGAGCAGTACTTC
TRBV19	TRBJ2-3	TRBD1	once	CASRQQGAPDTDTQYF	TGTGCCAGTAGGCAACAGGGGGCCCCAGACACAGATACGCAGTATTTT
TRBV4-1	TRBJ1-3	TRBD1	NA	CASSQPLTGSGNTIYF	TGCGCCAGCAGCCAGCCCCTGACAGGGTCTGGAAACACCATATATTTT
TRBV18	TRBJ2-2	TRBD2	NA	CASSRTSANTGELFF	TGTGCCAGCTCAAGGACTAGCGCGAACACCGGGGAGCTGTTTTTT
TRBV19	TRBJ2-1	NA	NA	CASSIIGGIVNEQFF	TGTGCCAGTAGTATCATAGGGGGAATCGTCAATGAGCAGTTCTTC
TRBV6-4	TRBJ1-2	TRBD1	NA	CASSDTAQGVIHGYTF	TGTGCCAGCAGTGACACCGCCCAGGGGGTAATTCATGGCTACACCTTC
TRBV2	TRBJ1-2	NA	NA	CASSAGDGNGYTF	TGTGCCAGCAGTGCGGGGGACGGGAATGGCTACACCTTC
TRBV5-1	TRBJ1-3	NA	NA	CASSKKELYSGNTIYF	TGCGCCAGCAGTAAGAAAGAGCTATACTCTGGAAACACCATATATTTT
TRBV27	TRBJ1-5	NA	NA	CASSATRVGNQPQHF	TGTGCCAGCAGTGCGACCAGGGTAGGGAATCAGCCCCAGCATTTT
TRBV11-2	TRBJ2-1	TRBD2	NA	CASSPRASGSFEQFF	TGTGCCAGCAGCCCCCGGGCTAGCGGGAGTTTTGAGCAGTTCTTC
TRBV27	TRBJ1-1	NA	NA	CATAGDGTEAFF	TGTGCCACCGCGGGGGACGGGACTGAAGCTTTCTTT
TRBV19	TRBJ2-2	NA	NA	CASSPQALANTGELFF	TGTGCCAGTAGTCCACAGGCACTCGCGAACACCGGGGAGCTGTTTTTT
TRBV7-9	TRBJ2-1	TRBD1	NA	CLPSPTGDHEQFF	TGTCTCCCTTCACCGACAGGGGACCATGAGCAGTTCTTC
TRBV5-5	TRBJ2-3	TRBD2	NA	CASSLGLAGGLRWDTQYF	TGTGCCAGCAGCTTGGGACTAGCGGGAGGGCTCCGGTGGGATACGCAGTATTTT
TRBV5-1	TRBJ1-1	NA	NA	CASSLDRSRGNTEAFF	TGCGCCAGCAGCTTGGATAGGAGTAGGGGTAACACTGAAGCTTTCTTT
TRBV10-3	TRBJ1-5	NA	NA	CATRGTGYSNQPQHF	TGTGCCACAAGGGGAACGGGCTATAGCAATCAGCCCCAGCATTTT
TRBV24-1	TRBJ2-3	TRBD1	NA	CATSDSLGQGASRTQYF	TGTGCCACCAGTGATTCCCTTGGGCAGGGGGCGAGTCGTACGCAGTATTTT